These T cell receptor beta chains were read from a single sample in a study of blood T cells in healthy people across ages. A single record per CDR3 protein comes from TCRdb applying MiXCR to the 5' RACE reads. The sample lists some 640,000 distinct CDR3 sequences; around 48% were seen once. The sequenced material came from blood. These receptors all stem from a woman aged 60 to 75 in good health. The CDR3 runs from the conserved cysteine through the conserved F or W. The order of the fields is clone size, D gene, V gene, J gene, CDR3 protein, CDR3 DNA. D genes are given only for firm matches. Clone size, where shown, is once, few, many, or a class for clones that have expanded.

abundance: few; d_gene: NA; v_gene: TRBV12-3/TRBV12-4; j_gene: TRBJ2-7; CDR3aa: CASSETSEYEQYF; CDR3nt: TGTGCCAGCAGTGAAACTAGTGAGTACGAGCAGTACTTC
abundance: NA; d_gene: NA; v_gene: TRBV20-1; j_gene: TRBJ1-5; CDR3aa: CSANPGSGAGNQPQHF; CDR3nt: TGCAGTGCAAATCCGGGATCCGGCGCCGGCAATCAGCCCCAGCATTTT
abundance: NA; d_gene: NA; v_gene: TRBV23-1; j_gene: TRBJ2-3; CDR3aa: CASSQLAGDSTDTQYF; CDR3nt: TGCGCCAGCAGTCAATTAGCAGGGGATAGCACAGATACGCAGTATTTT
abundance: NA; d_gene: TRBD2; v_gene: TRBV5-1; j_gene: TRBJ2-1; CDR3aa: CASSSGTSFYNEQFF; CDR3nt: TGCGCCAGCAGCTCCGGGACTAGCTTTTACAATGAGCAGTTCTTC
abundance: NA; d_gene: NA; v_gene: TRBV25-1; j_gene: TRBJ1-1; CDR3aa: CASSVYDRPNTEAFF; CDR3nt: TGTGCCAGCAGTGTCTATGACAGGCCGAACACTGAAGCTTTCTTT
abundance: few; d_gene: NA; v_gene: TRBV14; j_gene: TRBJ2-1; CDR3aa: CASSQIGDNEQFF; CDR3nt: TGTGCCAGCAGCCAAATAGGGGACAATGAGCAGTTCTTC
abundance: few; d_gene: TRBD2; v_gene: TRBV15; j_gene: TRBJ2-3; CDR3aa: CAASRDASGRAAPTPTDTQYF; CDR3nt: TGTGCCGCCAGCAGAGATGCTAGCGGGAGGGCGGCCCCTACCCCGACAGATACGCAGTATTTT
abundance: few; d_gene: NA; v_gene: TRBV27; j_gene: TRBJ2-7; CDR3aa: CASSPQVASYEQYF; CDR3nt: TGTGCCAGCAGCCCCCAGGTGGCCTCCTACGAGCAGTACTTC
abundance: many; d_gene: NA; v_gene: TRBV6-6; j_gene: TRBJ2-7; CDR3aa: CASSYERGYEQYF; CDR3nt: TGTGCCAGCAGTTACGAAAGGGGGTACGAGCAGTACTTC
abundance: NA; d_gene: NA; v_gene: TRBV29-1; j_gene: TRBJ2-5; CDR3aa: CSVLTRGGSQETQYF; CDR3nt: TGCAGCGTGCTCACTAGAGGGGGGAGCCAAGAGACCCAGTACTTC
abundance: NA; d_gene: TRBD2; v_gene: TRBV5-5; j_gene: TRBJ2-7; CDR3aa: CASSRLAGETYEQYF; CDR3nt: TGTGCCAGCAGCCGATTAGCGGGAGAGACCTACGAGCAGTACTTC
abundance: NA; d_gene: TRBD1; v_gene: TRBV20-1; j_gene: TRBJ2-5; CDR3aa: CSVSGQGLQETQYF; CDR3nt: TGCAGTGTTTCTGGACAGGGGCTTCAAGAGACCCAGTACTTC